This record covers a single T cell receptor (beta chain). The antigen remains undetermined. Preparation of naive CD8 libraries involved roughly 20,000 to 1,000,000 sorted cells and 10%, 30% or 50% RNA. For naive CD8 T cells, sorting used the CD8+CD4-CCR7+CD45RA+ phenotype. The data were obtained in a study of molecular identifiers for immune sequencing clone quantification. Findings and caveats of the study: In CMV-specific effectors, clones above 20 copies held over 99% of molecules; naive, under 1%.

Libraries of bulk TCR were made by previously described methods (with listed TCR primers). MiXCR, applied by TCRdb to the PCR reads, yields one record per CDR3 protein. The table has some 590,000 distinct CDR3 sequences, approximately 24% seen once. Deletions cut 5 bases from V and 3 bases from J, with 13 bases between. CDR1 is SGHAT and CDR2 is FQNNGV in the germline V gene. The length of the CDR3 is 14 residues. Sample: naive CD8+ T cells from blood, with Jurkat cell RNA spiked in. The sample's subset: FACS-sorted CD8+CD4-CCR7+CD45RA+ naive T cells. The sequence came from a human donor in good health. Some libraries in this study had Jurkat cell RNA spiked in. This chain links TRBV11-2 with TRBJ1-2; no reliable D call. The CDR3 loop reads CASSPSSGDYGYTF. CDR3 in DNA: TGTGCCAGCAGCCCCTCCTCCGGAGACTATGGCTACACCTTC. The complete variable domain, with remaining parts taken from reference TRBV11-2 and TRBJ1-2, reads EAGVAQSPRYKIIEKRQSVAFWCNPISGHATLYWYQQILGQGPKLLIQFQNNGVVDDSQLPKDRFSAERLKGVDSTLKIQPAKLEDSAVYLCASSPSSGDYGYTFGSGTRLTVV.